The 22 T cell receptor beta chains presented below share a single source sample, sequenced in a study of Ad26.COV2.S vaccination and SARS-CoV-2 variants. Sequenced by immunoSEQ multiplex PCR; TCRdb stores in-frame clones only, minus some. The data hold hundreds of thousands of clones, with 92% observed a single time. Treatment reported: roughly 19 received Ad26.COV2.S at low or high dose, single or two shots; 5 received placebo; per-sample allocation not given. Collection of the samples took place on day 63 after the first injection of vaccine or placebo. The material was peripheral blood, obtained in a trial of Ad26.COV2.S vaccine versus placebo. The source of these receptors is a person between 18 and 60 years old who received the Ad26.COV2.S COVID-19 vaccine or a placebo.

This CDR3 reads CASSPQATEAFF. The CDR3 bases are TGCGCCAGCAGCCCACAGGCGACTGAAGCTTTCTTT. This rearrangement joins TRBV10-2 to TRBJ1-1; D possibly corresponds to TRBD1 (5 bases). The CDR3 has 12 amino acids. Germline loops: CDR1 WSHSY, CDR2 SAAADI. V lost 6 bases to trimming and J lost 5 bases, with 10 bases between them.

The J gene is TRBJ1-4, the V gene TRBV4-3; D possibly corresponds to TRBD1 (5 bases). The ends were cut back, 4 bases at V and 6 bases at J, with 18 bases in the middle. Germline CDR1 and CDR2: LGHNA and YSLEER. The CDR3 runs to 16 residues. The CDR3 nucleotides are TGCGCCAGCAGCCCCTCTTCATCGGGGGATTATGAAAAACTGTTTTTT. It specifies CASSPSSSGDYEKLFF.

CDR3 in amino acids: CASRDRVDGYTF. CDR3 DNA sequence: TGTGCCAGCCGCGACAGGGTGGATGGCTACACCTTC. This chain joins TRBV6-5 and TRBJ1-2; 7 bases match TRBD1. Germline assignment: CDR1 MNHEY and CDR2 SVGAGI. The V gene end was trimmed by 8 bases and the J gene end by 6 bases; junction bases not matched to a gene: 6. This CDR3 comprises 12 residues.

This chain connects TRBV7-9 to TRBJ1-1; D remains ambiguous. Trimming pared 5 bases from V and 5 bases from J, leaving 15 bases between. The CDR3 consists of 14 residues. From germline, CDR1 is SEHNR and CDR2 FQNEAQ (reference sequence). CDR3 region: CASSPEVKSTEAFF. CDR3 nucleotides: TGTGCCAGCAGCCCGGAGGTTAAATCGACTGAAGCTTTCTTT.

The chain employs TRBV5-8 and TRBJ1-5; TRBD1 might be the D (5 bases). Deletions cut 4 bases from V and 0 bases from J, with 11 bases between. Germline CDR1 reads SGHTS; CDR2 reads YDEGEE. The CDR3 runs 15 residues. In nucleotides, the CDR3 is TGTGCCAGCAGCCCGCAGGGAGATAGCAATCAGCCCCAGCATTTT. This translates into CASSPQGDSNQPQHF.

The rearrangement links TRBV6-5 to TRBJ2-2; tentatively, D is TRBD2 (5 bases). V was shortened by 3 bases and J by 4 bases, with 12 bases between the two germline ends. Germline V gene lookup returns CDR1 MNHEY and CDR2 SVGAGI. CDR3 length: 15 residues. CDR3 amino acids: CASSYEGGGTGELFF. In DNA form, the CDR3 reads TGTGCCAGCAGTTATGAGGGCGGCGGCACCGGGGAGCTGTTTTTT.

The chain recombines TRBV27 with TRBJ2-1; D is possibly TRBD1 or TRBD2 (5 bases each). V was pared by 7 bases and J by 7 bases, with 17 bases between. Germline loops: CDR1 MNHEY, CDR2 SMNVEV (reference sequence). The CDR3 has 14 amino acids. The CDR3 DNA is TGTGCCAGCAAGGGACGGAACTCAGGTAATGAGCAGTTCTTC. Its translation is CASKGRNSGNEQFF.

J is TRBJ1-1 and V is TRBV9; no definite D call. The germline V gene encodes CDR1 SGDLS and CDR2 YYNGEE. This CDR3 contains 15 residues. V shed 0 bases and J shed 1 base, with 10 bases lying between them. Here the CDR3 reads CASSVGWGSNTEAFF. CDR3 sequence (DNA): TGTGCCAGCAGCGTAGGATGGGGATCGAACACTGAAGCTTTCTTT.

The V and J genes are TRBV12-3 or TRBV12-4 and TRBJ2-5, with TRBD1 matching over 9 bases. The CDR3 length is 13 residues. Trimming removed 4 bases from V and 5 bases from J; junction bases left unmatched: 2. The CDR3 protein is CASSWDRAETQYF. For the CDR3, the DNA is TGTGCCAGCAGTTGGGACAGGGCGGAGACCCAGTACTTC.

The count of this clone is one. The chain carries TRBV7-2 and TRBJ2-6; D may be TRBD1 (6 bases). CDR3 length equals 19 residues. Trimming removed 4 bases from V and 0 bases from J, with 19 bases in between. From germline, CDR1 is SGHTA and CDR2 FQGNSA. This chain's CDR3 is CASSSQRDRRLSGANVLTF. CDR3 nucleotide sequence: TGTGCCAGCAGCTCACAACGAGACAGGCGCCTCTCTGGGGCCAACGTCCTGACTTTC. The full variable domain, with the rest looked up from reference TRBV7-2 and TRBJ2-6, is GAGVSQSPSNKVTEKGKDVELRCDPISGHTALYWYRQSLGQGLEFLIYFQGNSAPDKSGLPSDRFSAERTGGSVSTLTIQRTQQEDSAVYLCASSSQRDRRLSGANVLTFGAGSRLTVL.

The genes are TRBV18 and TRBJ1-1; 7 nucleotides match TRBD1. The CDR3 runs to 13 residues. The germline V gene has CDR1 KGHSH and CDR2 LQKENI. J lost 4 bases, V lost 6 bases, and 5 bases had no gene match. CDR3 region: CASSSNRGTEAFF. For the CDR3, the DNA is TGTGCCAGCTCTTCCAACAGGGGCACTGAAGCTTTCTTT.

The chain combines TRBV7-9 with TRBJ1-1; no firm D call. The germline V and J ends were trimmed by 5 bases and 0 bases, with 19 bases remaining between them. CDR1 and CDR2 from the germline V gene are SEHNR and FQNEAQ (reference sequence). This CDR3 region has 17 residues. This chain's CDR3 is CASSPGRDLGLNTEAFF. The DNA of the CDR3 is TGTGCCAGCAGCCCCGGGAGAGACCTGGGCCTGAACACTGAAGCTTTCTTT.

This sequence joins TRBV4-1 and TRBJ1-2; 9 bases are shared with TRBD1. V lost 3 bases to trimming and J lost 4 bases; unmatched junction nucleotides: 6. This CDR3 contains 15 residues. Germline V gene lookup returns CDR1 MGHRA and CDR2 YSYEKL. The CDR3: CASSQRTGDPYGYTF. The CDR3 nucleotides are TGCGCCAGCAGCCAGAGGACAGGGGACCCCTATGGCTACACCTTC.

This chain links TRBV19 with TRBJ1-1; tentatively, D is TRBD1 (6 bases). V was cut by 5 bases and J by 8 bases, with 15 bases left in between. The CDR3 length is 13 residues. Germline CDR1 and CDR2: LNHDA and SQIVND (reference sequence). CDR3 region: CASSPQGNSEAFF. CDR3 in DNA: TGTGCCAGTAGTCCGCAGGGGAATTCCGAAGCTTTCTTT.

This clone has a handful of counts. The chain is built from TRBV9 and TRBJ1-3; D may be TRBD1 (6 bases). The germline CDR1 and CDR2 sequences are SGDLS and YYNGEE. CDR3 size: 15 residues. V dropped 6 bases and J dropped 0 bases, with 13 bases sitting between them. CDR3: CASTRTAASGNTIYF. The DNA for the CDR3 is TGTGCCAGCACCAGGACAGCGGCCTCTGGAAACACCATATATTTT.

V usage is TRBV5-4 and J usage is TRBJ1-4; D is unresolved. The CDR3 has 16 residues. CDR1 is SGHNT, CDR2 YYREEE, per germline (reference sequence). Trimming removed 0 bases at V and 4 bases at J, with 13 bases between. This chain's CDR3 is CASSLGGNNNNEKLFF. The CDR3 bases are TGTGCCAGCAGCTTGGGTGGGAACAACAATAATGAAAAACTGTTTTTT.

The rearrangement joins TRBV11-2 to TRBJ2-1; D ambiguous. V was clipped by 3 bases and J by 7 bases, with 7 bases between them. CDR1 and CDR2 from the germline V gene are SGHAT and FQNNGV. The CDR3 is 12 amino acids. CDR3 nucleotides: TGTGCCAGCAGCTTGAAAGGAAATGAGCAGTTCTTC. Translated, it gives CASSLKGNEQFF.

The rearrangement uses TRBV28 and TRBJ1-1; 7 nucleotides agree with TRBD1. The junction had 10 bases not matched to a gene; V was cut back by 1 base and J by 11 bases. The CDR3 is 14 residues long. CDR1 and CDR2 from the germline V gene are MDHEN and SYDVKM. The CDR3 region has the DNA TGTGCCAGCAGTTTATTGGAGGGGGCGAGAGCCGCTTTCTTT. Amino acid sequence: CASSLLEGARAAFF.

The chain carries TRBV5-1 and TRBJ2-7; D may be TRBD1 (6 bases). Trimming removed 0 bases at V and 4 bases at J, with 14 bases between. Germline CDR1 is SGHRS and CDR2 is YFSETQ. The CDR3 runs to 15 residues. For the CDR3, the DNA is TGCGCCAGCAGCTTGGCCGGGACATCGATTTACGAGCAGTACTTC. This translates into CASSLAGTSIYEQYF.

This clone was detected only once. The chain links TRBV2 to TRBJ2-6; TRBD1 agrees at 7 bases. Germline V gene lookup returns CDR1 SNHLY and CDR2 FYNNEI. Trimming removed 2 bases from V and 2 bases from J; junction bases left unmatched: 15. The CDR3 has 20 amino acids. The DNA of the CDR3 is TGTGCCAGCAGTGAATTGGGGACGGACAGGTTTTACCCTGGGGCCAACGTCCTGACTTTC. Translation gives CASSELGTDRFYPGANVLTF.

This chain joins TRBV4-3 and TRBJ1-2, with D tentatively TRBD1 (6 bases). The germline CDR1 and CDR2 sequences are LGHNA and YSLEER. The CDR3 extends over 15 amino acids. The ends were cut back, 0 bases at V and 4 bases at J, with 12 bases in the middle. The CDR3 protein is CASSQDLRDIYGYTF. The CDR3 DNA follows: TGCGCCAGCAGCCAAGATCTTCGGGACATCTATGGCTACACCTTC.

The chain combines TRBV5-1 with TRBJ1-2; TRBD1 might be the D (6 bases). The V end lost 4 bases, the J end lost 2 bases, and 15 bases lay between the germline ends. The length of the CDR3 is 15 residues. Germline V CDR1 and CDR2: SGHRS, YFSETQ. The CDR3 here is CASSQAGEENYGYTF. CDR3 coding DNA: TGCGCCAGCAGCCAGGCAGGGGAAGAGAACTATGGCTACACCTTC.